Sequencing of this T cell receptor (beta chain) was carried out in a study of blood T cell repertoires in COVID-19. Whole-study context: Sites across the United States, Italy and Spain contributed samples from acute and convalescent COVID-19. T cells, B-cell-depleted T cells, or PBMCs provided the cDNA or gDNA that served as material.

The germline V gene has CDR1 MDHEN and CDR2 SYDVKM. The V end was cut by 5 bases, the J end by 5 bases, with 10 bases between. The CDR3 contains 13 residues. As originally analysed: Quantification of nucleated cells was approximated via reference gene primer amplification. Sequenced by immunoSEQ multiplex PCR; TCRdb stores in-frame clones only, minus some. The DNA was the basis for D and trimming; V, J and clone size are from that table. The sample shows approximately 240,000 clones, about 83% of them seen only once. This chain links TRBV28 with TRBJ1-5; D ambiguous. The sequence was obtained from a human donor in a cohort sampled during active COVID-19. Sequencing used peripheral blood. The CDR3, as DNA: TGTGCCAGCAGTCACCCAACAGATCAGCCCCAGCATTTT. Translating gives CASSHPTDQPQHF.